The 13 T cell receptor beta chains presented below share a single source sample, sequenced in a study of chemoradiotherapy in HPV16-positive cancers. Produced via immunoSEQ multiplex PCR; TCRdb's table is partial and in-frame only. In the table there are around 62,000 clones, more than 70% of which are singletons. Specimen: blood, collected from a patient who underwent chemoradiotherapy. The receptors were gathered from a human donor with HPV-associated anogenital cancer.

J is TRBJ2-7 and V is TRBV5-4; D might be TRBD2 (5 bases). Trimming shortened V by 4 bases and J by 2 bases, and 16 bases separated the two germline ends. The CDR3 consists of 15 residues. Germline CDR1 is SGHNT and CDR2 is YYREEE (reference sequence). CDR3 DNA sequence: TGTGCCAGCAGCCAAGGCCCTAGCACCGCCTACGAGCAGTACTTC. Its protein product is CASSQGPSTAYEQYF.

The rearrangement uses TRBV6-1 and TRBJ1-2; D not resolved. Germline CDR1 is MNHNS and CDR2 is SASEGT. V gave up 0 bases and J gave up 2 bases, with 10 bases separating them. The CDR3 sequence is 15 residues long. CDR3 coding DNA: TGTGCCAGCAGTGAAGCGCTGGCAGCCAACTATGGCTACACCTTC. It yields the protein CASSEALAANYGYTF.

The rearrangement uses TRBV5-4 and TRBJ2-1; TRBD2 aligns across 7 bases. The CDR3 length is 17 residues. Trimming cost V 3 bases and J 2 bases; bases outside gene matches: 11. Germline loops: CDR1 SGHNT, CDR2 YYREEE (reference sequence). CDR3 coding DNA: TGTGCCAGCAGCTGGGAGGGCTCAATGGGGACCTACAATGAGCAGTTCTTC. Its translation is CASSWEGSMGTYNEQFF. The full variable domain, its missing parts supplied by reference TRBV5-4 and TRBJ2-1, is ETGVTQSPTHLIKTRGQQVTLRCSSQSGHNTVSWYQQALGQGPQFIFQYYREEENGRGNFPPRFSGLQFPNYSSELNVNALELDDSALYLCASSWEGSMGTYNEQFFGPGTRLTVL.

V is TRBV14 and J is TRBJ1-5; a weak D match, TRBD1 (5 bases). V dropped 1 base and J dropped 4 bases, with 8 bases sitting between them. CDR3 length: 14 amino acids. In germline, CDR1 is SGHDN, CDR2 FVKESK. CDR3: CASSQVGQNQPQHF. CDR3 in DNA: TGTGCCAGCAGCCAAGTCGGACAAAATCAGCCCCAGCATTTT.

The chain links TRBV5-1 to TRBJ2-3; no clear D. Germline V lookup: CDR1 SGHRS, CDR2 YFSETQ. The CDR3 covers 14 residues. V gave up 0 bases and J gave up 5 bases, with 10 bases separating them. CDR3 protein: CASSLASPGDTQYF. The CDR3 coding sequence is TGCGCCAGCAGCTTGGCCTCCCCGGGAGATACGCAGTATTTT.

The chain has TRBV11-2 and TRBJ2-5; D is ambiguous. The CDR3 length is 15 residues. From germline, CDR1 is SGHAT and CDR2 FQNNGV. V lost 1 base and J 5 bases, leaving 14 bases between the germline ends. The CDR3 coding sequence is TGTGCCAGCAGCTTAGTTTTGGAGAAAGAGGAGACCCAGTACTTC. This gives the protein CASSLVLEKEETQYF.

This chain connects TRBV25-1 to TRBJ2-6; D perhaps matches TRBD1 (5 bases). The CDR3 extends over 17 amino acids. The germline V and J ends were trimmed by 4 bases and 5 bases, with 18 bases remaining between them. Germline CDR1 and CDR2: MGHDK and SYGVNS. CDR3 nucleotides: TGTGCCAGCAGTGGGAGTGATGGACAAAGTCGGGCCAACGTCCTGACTTTC. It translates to CASSGSDGQSRANVLTF. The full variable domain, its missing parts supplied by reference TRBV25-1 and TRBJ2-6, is EADIYQTPRYLVIGTGKKITLECSQTMGHDKMYWYQQDPGMELHLIHYSYGVNSTEKGDLSSESTVSRIRTEHFPLTLESARPSHTSQYLCASSGSDGQSRANVLTFGAGSRLTVL.

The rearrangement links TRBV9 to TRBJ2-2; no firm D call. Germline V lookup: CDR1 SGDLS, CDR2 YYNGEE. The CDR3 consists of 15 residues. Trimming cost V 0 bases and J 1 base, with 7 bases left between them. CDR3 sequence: CASSVGPMNTGELFF. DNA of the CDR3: TGTGCCAGCAGCGTAGGGCCGATGAACACCGGGGAGCTGTTTTTT.

CDR3: CASSMRDAYEQYF. CDR3 nucleotides: TGTGCCAGTAGTATGCGGGACGCCTACGAGCAGTACTTC. The rearrangement links TRBV19 to TRBJ2-5, with D possibly matching TRBD2 (6 bases). The tail of the sequence fits TRBJ2-7 better, so the J call may be wrong. There are 13 residues in the CDR3. Germline loops: CDR1 LNHDA, CDR2 SQIVND (reference sequence).

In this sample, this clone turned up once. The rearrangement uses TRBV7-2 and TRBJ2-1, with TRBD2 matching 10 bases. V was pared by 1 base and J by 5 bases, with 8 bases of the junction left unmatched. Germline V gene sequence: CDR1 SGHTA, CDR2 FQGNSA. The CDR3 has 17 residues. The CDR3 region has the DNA TGTGCCAGCAGCTTAGTTCCTAGCGGGAGTGTAGACAATGAGCAGTTCTTC. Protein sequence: CASSLVPSGSVDNEQFF.

CDR3 loop: CASSPFKAGVADTQYF. The CDR3 region has the DNA TGTGCCAGCAGCCCCTTTAAAGCGGGAGTGGCCGATACGCAGTATTTT. The chain joins TRBV7-9 to TRBJ2-3; 8 nucleotides line up with TRBD2. Per the germline V gene, CDR1 is SEHNR and CDR2 is FQNEAQ (reference sequence). The CDR3 loop spans 16 amino acids. Trimming removed 5 bases from V and 6 bases from J; junction bases left unmatched: 13.

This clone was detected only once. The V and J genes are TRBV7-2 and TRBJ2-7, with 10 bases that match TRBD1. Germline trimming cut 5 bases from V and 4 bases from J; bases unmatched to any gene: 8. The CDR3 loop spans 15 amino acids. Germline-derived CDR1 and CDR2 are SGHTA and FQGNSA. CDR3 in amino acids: CASSRGTGVGYEQYF. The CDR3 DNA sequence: TGTGCCAGCAGCCGAGGGACAGGGGTCGGGTACGAGCAGTACTTC. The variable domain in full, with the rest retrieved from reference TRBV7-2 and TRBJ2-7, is GAGVSQSPSNKVTEKGKDVELRCDPISGHTALYWYRQSLGQGLEFLIYFQGNSAPDKSGLPSDRFSAERTGGSVSTLTIQRTQQEDSAVYLCASSRGTGVGYEQYFGPGTRLTVT.

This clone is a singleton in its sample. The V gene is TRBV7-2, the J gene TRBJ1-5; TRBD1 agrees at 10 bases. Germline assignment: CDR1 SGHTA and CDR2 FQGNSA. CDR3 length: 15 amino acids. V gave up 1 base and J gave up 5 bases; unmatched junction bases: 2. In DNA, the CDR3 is TGTGCCAGCAGCTTAGGGACAGGGGGATATCAGCCCCAGCATTTT. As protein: CASSLGTGGYQPQHF.